Included here is one T cell receptor beta chain sequence, with context. This clone came up once. The specificity of this receptor is unknown. Relative to the germline gene, one junction end is altered; a read error may explain this. The cohort was made up of approximately 700 healthy bone marrow donors. At the time of sampling, all cohort members were nominally healthy, though unrecorded immune exposures were likely present. The donor was CMV seronegative and was included in the group of a few hundred seronegative cohort members. Every donor gave a peripheral blood sample, and the peripheral blood mononuclear cells from that sample were used for TCR beta sequencing. Genomic DNA extraction from the blood cell samples was performed with the Qiagen DNeasy Blood Extraction Kit. The germline V gene (reference sequence) specifies DFQATT as CDR1 and SNEGSKA as CDR2. Inclusive of the bounding cysteine and phenylalanine, the CDR3 is 9 residues long. Only the CDR3 part of the read is kept: 27 bases, read in frame from the first base.

The data originate from a study of cytomegalovirus exposure and HLA in healthy donors (TCRdb year 2017). As for the study more broadly: According to an earlier analysis of around 600 of the donors, about 170 million T cells yielded 90 million to 130 million unique TCR beta sequences and 276 Gb of sequence data. Around 320 gigabases of sequencing data and some 85 million unique TCR sequences were included in an early release covering 500 to 750 HLA-typed donors. The genetic ancestry cluster associated with self-reported Caucasian donors included about 84% of the 350 to 500 genotyped donors. The study aimed to test whether signatures of past pathogen exposure could be identified by cataloging public T cell receptors. The T cell repertoires of under 700 subjects were profiled by immunosequencing and related to cytomegalovirus serostatus. A separate validation cohort of 100 to 150 different subjects was used in addition to the roughly 720-subject first cohort. To predict cytomegalovirus infection status, the study brought together high-throughput TCR immunosequencing, statistical association of individual TCRs with disease status, and machine learning. A later analysis re-analyzed previously published TCR beta repertoires from roughly 600 donors and added high-resolution HLA genotyping to study TCR occurrence patterns. In the later analysis, no new phenotypic data were used to find candidate immune exposures; instead, reliance was placed on TCR beta sequences and their occurrence across donors. To decide whether each TCR beta V gene segment behaved as functional or pseudogenic, an earlier analysis of approximately 600 of the donors relied on high-throughput TCR beta sequencing. Donor age, sex, ethnicity and CMV serostatus were compiled together with the repertoire data. A later genetic analysis took genome-wide SNP genotypes for about 55% of the 666 donors and used that subset as a discovery cohort. All discovery cohort repertoires had been generated using a single sequencing platform. Class I and class II HLA loci were covered by the typing at four-digit resolution. The number of typed donors differed by locus: roughly 620-640 for A, B, C, DRB1 and DQB1; 500 to 550 for DQA1; 606 for DPA1; and 400 to 480 for DPB1. Roughly five DR-DQ haplotypes were handled as single units for association and clustering because linkage in the cohort was strong. Across approximately 420 genotyped donors of the cohort, an average of roughly 230,000 unique TCR beta nucleotide sequences per donor were sequenced, and roughly a sixth of those sequences were non-productive. The paper as a whole reports these results and caveats: In vitro tests confirmed that a few of the cytomegalovirus-associated TCR beta chains recognize cytomegalovirus antigens. The study gave a list of about 170 TCR beta chains associated with cytomegalovirus. An earlier analysis of approximately 600 of the donors showed that most TCR beta V segments appeared in productive rearrangements either about 87% or about 30% of the time, which broadly matched IMGT annotations. Several of the top co-occurrence clusters appeared to be linked to parvovirus B19, influenza, CMV and Epstein-Barr virus, according to a later analysis. Compared with the roughly 670-donor mean, donors in an Asian-associated ancestry cluster had fewer N-insertions in productive TCRs, according to a later genetic analysis. It was suggested by the authors that the approach could potentially be generalized to other disease states and immunological phenotypes. Specific HLA alleles were associated with 15,000 to 20,000 TCR beta sequences at a false discovery rate of 0.05 in a later analysis. When HLA alleles, especially DR and DQ, strongly co-occurred, TCR associations were difficult to assign to individual alleles. The 87-base-pair reads could not distinguish some IMGT-functional V segments, including TRBV6-2 and TRBV6-3, so those segments were excluded. Approximately 16 rarely observed V segments, including chromosome 9 orphons, were excluded from the earlier analysis of several hundred of the donors because counts were too low. In this cohort, only TCR beta chains were sequenced, and detectable features were limited by the absence of alpha or paired-chain data. Most TCR sequences were observed very rarely across donors, whereas some public TCRs were present in many individuals. Roughly uniform sequencing depth across donors was assumed in presence/absence analyses, although this assumption may not hold. A group of highly shared sequence variants was considered likely to be a technical artifact of the sequencing pipeline. A later analysis found that most CMV-associated TCR beta chains appeared HLA-restricted, with HLA associations seemingly driven largely by CMV exposure. Cytomegalovirus status was reported to be diagnosed by the classifier with high specificity and sensitivity in both the original and validation cohorts. Because some donors lacked HLA typing at each locus, the association tests relied only on the typed subset. Linkage disequilibrium might explain the correlated functional status among segregating V segments, but an unknown experimental factor could not be ruled out. A further reported finding was that TCR beta sequences accurately predicted the HLA-A and HLA-B alleles for most subjects in the first cohort. In a later analysis, TCR association rates were found to vary across HLA loci, with the most associated TCRs seen for DRB1 alleles and the fewest for HLA-C alleles. In a later analysis, HLA-associated TCR beta chains showed more clonal expansion and lower generation probabilities than non-associated chains that were equally common. V-gene and J-gene trimming of TCR beta chains was associated with a missense DCLRE1C variant in a later genetic analysis, and the association was replicated in an independent cohort. For the cohort, immune exposure information was limited to CMV serostatus.

The method behind the library was the immunoSEQ multiplex PCR assay. For the multiplex PCR, a mixture combining 60 forward primers for TCR Vbeta segments and 13 reverse primers for TCR Jbeta segments was used. A multiplex PCR assay on genomic DNA amplified the CDR3 region of rearranged TCR beta genes. The amplified TCR beta libraries were sequenced on the Illumina HiSeq System as 87-base-pair reads. From the authors' description of their analysis: Across the 500 to 700 repertoires, a later analysis counted 80 million or so unique TCR beta chains, some 11 million of which were shared by at least two donors. Raw reads were error-corrected and collapsed into unique sequences by a nearest-neighbor algorithm in which closely related sequences were merged to remove PCR and sequencing errors. Alignment of CDR3 sequences to IMGT reference sequences was used to assign V, D and J gene segments. Each retained sequence needed at least a six-nucleotide match to both a V gene segment and a J gene segment. Rearrangements were classified as productive when the CDR3 lacked stop codons and remained in frame with V and J, and all other rearrangements were classified as non-productive. Following IMGT convention, CDR3 was defined as the stretch from the second conserved V-encoded cysteine to the conserved J-encoded phenylalanine. Sequences without an unambiguous match to a single V gene segment were excluded from the earlier analysis of a few hundred of the donors. In an earlier analysis of roughly 500 of the donors, V segments were called functional above 56.7% productive rearrangements and were called segregating when the between-donor standard deviation exceeded 5%. A statistical classification framework was built to diagnose cytomegalovirus status from the catalog of TCR beta chain sequences. A later analysis assigned V and J genes by comparing TCR nucleotide sequences with IMGT/GENE-DB human TR gene sequences. A later analysis assigned CDR3 sequences and most-parsimonious VDJ recombination scenarios with the TCRdist pipeline. In a later analysis, each TCR beta chain was defined by its CDR3 amino acid sequence together with its V-gene family, and reads without a unique V-gene family were excluded. In a later analysis, around 650 highly shared, low-generation-probability nucleotide sequences were removed to address suspected cross-contamination and a sequencing artifact. In a later analysis, a clonal expansion index for each public chain was calculated from normalized within-repertoire ranks of inferred template counts. In a later analysis, generation probabilities were computed with a VDJ recombination model fitted to out-of-frame rearrangements, and the resulting probabilities were checked against IGoR. A later analysis scored TCR-TCR, TCR-HLA and TCR-CMV co-occurrence with hypergeometric tests, applying a repertoire-size bias correction to TCR pairs. False discovery rates were estimated in a later analysis by permuting HLA or CMV assignments 20 times. A later analysis grouped co-occurring TCRs with DBSCAN, adding TCRdist sequence similarity when clustering within HLA-allele-positive subsets. For co-occurrence clustering, repertoires with fewer than 30,000 or more than 120,000 public chains were excluded, along with 5 or 6 repertoires with anomalous nucleotide sharing. Held by TCRdb, this immuneACCESS table contains in-frame sequences only and omits some clones. Under half of the omission traces to an unresolved V gene where checked; the cause of the rest is unknown. That table supplies the V and J calls and clone size; D and trimming were determined from the DNA. Here the sample has 100,000 or so clones; 70% to 75% occur a single time. About 3.7% of the sample goes to the ten largest clones.

This sequence originates from a man aged 40-50 years in good health and CMV-seronegative. Specimen: PBMCs. The chain couples TRBV20-1 to TRBJ2-7; TRBD2 might be the D gene, on 6 matching bases. This receptor carries the CDR3 CSARSGGSF. The sequence in DNA is TGCAGTGCCAGGAGTGGGGGGTCTTTC.